This T cell receptor beta chain was recorded in a study of T-cell memory formation after mild COVID-19. Constant-segment primers were used for 5'RACE, and the resulting TCR alpha and TCR beta cDNA libraries carried sample barcodes and UMIs. TCRdb recomputed calls from the 5' RACE reads with MiXCR, one row per CDR3 protein. Of over 400,000 distinct CDR3 sequences in the sample, about 22% were seen once. This CDR3 spans 12 amino acids. Trimming removed 4 bases at V and 3 bases at J, with 9 bases between. CDR1 and CDR2 from the germline V gene are SQVTM and ANQGSEA. Sequencing was done on a sample of PBMCs or a T cell subset sorted from them (not recorded which). The chain couples TRBV29-1 to TRBJ1-2; D is perhaps TRBD1 (5 bases). The sequence was collected from an adult woman who had mild COVID-19 (a few samples of this study predate the infection). Cell type and time point are not known. Here the CDR3 reads CSVVQGYYGYTF. DNA for the CDR3: TGCAGCGTTGTTCAGGGTTACTATGGCTACACCTTC. The full variable domain, its missing parts supplied by reference TRBV29-1 and TRBJ1-2, is SAVISQKPSRDICQRGTSLTIQCQVDSQVTMMFWYRQQPGQSLTLIATANQGSEATYESGFVIDKFPISRPNLTFSTLTVSNMSPEDSSIYLCSVVQGYYGYTFGSGTRLTVV.